The T cell receptor beta chain under discussion was sequenced for a study of blood T cells in healthy people across ages. The CDR3 is 14 amino acids. The V end was cut by 3 bases, the J end by 1 base, with 8 bases between. Germline V lookup: CDR1 LGHNA, CDR2 YNFKEQ. Combining a sample-barcoded 5' primer with a J-beta primer mix, a second PCR ran for 7 to 11 cycles. MiXCR was run by TCRdb on the 5' RACE reads, yielding one entry per CDR3 protein. The data hold 550,000 to 650,000 distinct CDR3 sequences, with roughly 30% observed a single time. The receptor's source is a woman older than 75 in good health. The chain uses TRBV4-2 and TRBJ2-3, with D hard to call. Sample: blood. As DNA, the CDR3 is TGTGCCAGCAGCCAGTTTGAAGGCACAGATACGCAGTATTTT. This sequence encodes CASSQFEGTDTQYF.